These T cell receptor beta chains were read from a single sample in a study of T cells after posttransplantation cyclophosphamide. The data were produced by immunoSEQ multiplex PCR, yet TCRdb's version contains in-frame clones alone and is incomplete. The sample lists approximately 45,000 clones; 90% were seen once. The specimen was PBMCs, collected less than 70 days after allogeneic stem cell transplant with posttransplant cyclophosphamide. Receptors were obtained from a male patient between 55 and 70 years old who received an allogeneic stem cell transplant from a related donor and was CMV-positive. Some of the T cells might come from the graft donor. CDR3s include the opening cysteine and the closing phenylalanine or tryptophan. A D gene is named only where the DNA matches it firmly. Some rows have no size entry. The others give once, few or many, or a class for an expanded clone.

clone_size: .
cdr3_length: 14
v_call: TRBV12-5
j_call: TRBJ1-2
d_call: .
cdr3_nt: TGTGCTAGTGGTCTGACGGGGAGGGTTGTAAGCTACACCTTC
cdr3_aa: CASGLTGRVVSYTF

clone_size: .
cdr3_length: 13
v_call: TRBV10-3
j_call: TRBJ1-2
d_call: TRBD1
cdr3_nt: TGTGCCATCAACGACGTCGGGACAGAAGGCTACACCTTC
cdr3_aa: CAINDVGTEGYTF

clone_size: .
cdr3_length: 14
v_call: TRBV7-8
j_call: TRBJ1-1
d_call: TRBD1
cdr3_nt: TGTGCCAGCAGCCGAGACAGGGGCAACACTGAAGCTTTCTTT
cdr3_aa: CASSRDRGNTEAFF

clone_size: .
cdr3_length: 16
v_call: TRBV9
j_call: TRBJ1-2
d_call: TRBD1
cdr3_nt: TGTGCCAGCAACTTTCTACAGGGGGAACAGGGCTATGGCTACACCTTC
cdr3_aa: CASNFLQGEQGYGYTF

clone_size: .
cdr3_length: 15
v_call: TRBV15
j_call: TRBJ2-5
d_call: TRBD1
cdr3_nt: TGTGCCACCAGCAGTTTCGGACAGGGGAAAGAGACCCAGTACTTC
cdr3_aa: CATSSFGQGKETQYF

clone_size: .
cdr3_length: 13
v_call: TRBV5-8
j_call: TRBJ1-6
d_call: .
cdr3_nt: TGTGCCAGCACCTTACAGACCGGGACACCCCTCCACTTT
cdr3_aa: CASTLQTGTPLHF

clone_size: .
cdr3_length: 14
v_call: TRBV2
j_call: TRBJ1-6
d_call: TRBD1
cdr3_nt: TGCGCCAGCAGAGTCGGACAGGGCGGATCACCCCTCCACTTT
cdr3_aa: CASRVGQGGSPLHF

clone_size: .
cdr3_length: 12
v_call: TRBV27
j_call: TRBJ1-1
d_call: TRBD1
cdr3_nt: TGTGCCATCGGGACAGGGGGCACTGAAGCTTTCTTT
cdr3_aa: CAIGTGGTEAFF

clone_size: .
cdr3_length: 15
v_call: TRBV9
j_call: TRBJ2-1
d_call: .
cdr3_nt: TGTGCCAGCAGTCCCGGGGAGACAAATAATAATGAGCAGTTCTTC
cdr3_aa: CASSPGETNNNEQFF

clone_size: .
cdr3_length: 13
v_call: TRBV27
j_call: TRBJ2-7
d_call: .
cdr3_nt: TGTGCCAGCAGTGTGTGGGGCCCCTACGAGCAGTACTTC
cdr3_aa: CASSVWGPYEQYF

clone_size: .
cdr3_length: 16
v_call: TRBV4-1
j_call: TRBJ2-3
d_call: TRBD1
cdr3_nt: TGCGCCAGCAGCCAGACCAGGGGGCCGGGCACAGATACGCAGTATTTT
cdr3_aa: CASSQTRGPGTDTQYF

clone_size: .
cdr3_length: 15
v_call: TRBV27
j_call: TRBJ1-2
d_call: TRBD1
cdr3_nt: TGTGCCAGCAGTTTCTCCGGCAGGGGGCTCTATGGCTACACCTTC
cdr3_aa: CASSFSGRGLYGYTF

clone_size: few
cdr3_length: 16
v_call: TRBV19
j_call: TRBJ1-6
d_call: TRBD1
cdr3_nt: TGTGCCAGTACCCTGCTGGGGACAGGGTATAATTCACCCCTCCACTTT
cdr3_aa: CASTLLGTGYNSPLHF

clone_size: .
cdr3_length: 13
v_call: TRBV7-2
j_call: TRBJ1-5
d_call: TRBD1
cdr3_nt: TGTGCCAGCAGCCTCAGGGGGAGTCAGCCCCAGCATTTT
cdr3_aa: CASSLRGSQPQHF

clone_size: .
cdr3_length: 16
v_call: TRBV10-3
j_call: TRBJ1-1
d_call: TRBD1
cdr3_nt: TGTGCCATCAGTGAGAGAGGACAGGGGTTGAGCACTGAAGCTTTCTTT
cdr3_aa: CAISERGQGLSTEAFF

clone_size: .
cdr3_length: 15
v_call: TRBV5-1
j_call: TRBJ2-7
d_call: TRBD1
cdr3_nt: TGCGCCAGCAGCTTGGACGGGACAGGGGGGTACGAGCAGTACTTC
cdr3_aa: CASSLDGTGGYEQYF

clone_size: .
cdr3_length: 13
v_call: TRBV10-3
j_call: TRBJ2-1
d_call: TRBD1
cdr3_nt: TGTGCCATCTCCGGGACAGACTACAATGAGCAGTTCTTC
cdr3_aa: CAISGTDYNEQFF

clone_size: .
cdr3_length: 14
v_call: TRBV5-6
j_call: TRBJ1-2
d_call: .
cdr3_nt: TGTGCCAGCAGCATCGAGGTTCGTAACTATGGCTACACCTTC
cdr3_aa: CASSIEVRNYGYTF

clone_size: few
cdr3_length: 12
v_call: TRBV2
j_call: TRBJ2-1
d_call: TRBD1
cdr3_nt: TGTGCCAGCAGGAACACAGGGGTTGAGCAGTTCTTC
cdr3_aa: CASRNTGVEQFF

clone_size: .
cdr3_length: 12
v_call: TRBV6-5
j_call: TRBJ1-2
d_call: .
cdr3_nt: TGTGCCAGCAGTTATCGAGGCTATGGCTACACCTTC
cdr3_aa: CASSYRGYGYTF

clone_size: .
cdr3_length: 13
v_call: TRBV7-9
j_call: TRBJ2-3
d_call: TRBD1
cdr3_nt: TGTGCCAGCAGCGCGGGGACAGGCGTTACGCAGTATTTT
cdr3_aa: CASSAGTGVTQYF

clone_size: .
cdr3_length: 16
v_call: TRBV18
j_call: TRBJ1-1
d_call: TRBD1
cdr3_nt: TGTGCCAGCTCACCTGTGACAGGGATTATGAACACTGAAGCTTTCTTT
cdr3_aa: CASSPVTGIMNTEAFF

clone_size: .
cdr3_length: 16
v_call: TRBV7-6
j_call: TRBJ2-1
d_call: TRBD1
cdr3_nt: TGTGCCAGCAGCTTGAGGGGGACAGGGCTTAACAATGAGCAGTTCTTC
cdr3_aa: CASSLRGTGLNNEQFF

clone_size: .
cdr3_length: 16
v_call: TRBV29-1
j_call: TRBJ1-1
d_call: TRBD1
cdr3_nt: TGCAGCGTTGTAGGATCGAGGGACAGGGGGAACACTGAAGCTTTCTTT
cdr3_aa: CSVVGSRDRGNTEAFF

clone_size: .
cdr3_length: 13
v_call: TRBV5-8
j_call: TRBJ1-1
d_call: .
cdr3_nt: TGTGCCAGCAGCTCCCGGGGGGGGCCTGAAGCTTTCTTT
cdr3_aa: CASSSRGGPEAFF

clone_size: .
cdr3_length: 17
v_call: TRBV11-3
j_call: TRBJ2-1
d_call: TRBD2
cdr3_nt: TGTGCCAGCAGCTTAGCTCCGACTAGCGGGCCTTACAATGAGCAGTTCTTC
cdr3_aa: CASSLAPTSGPYNEQFF

clone_size: .
cdr3_length: 15
v_call: TRBV18
j_call: TRBJ1-1
d_call: .
cdr3_nt: TGTGCCAGCTCACCACCGACGACAGCGAACACTGAAGCTTTCTTT
cdr3_aa: CASSPPTTANTEAFF

clone_size: few
cdr3_length: 13
v_call: TRBV29-1
j_call: TRBJ2-5
d_call: TRBD1
cdr3_nt: TGCAGCGCCGACAGGGGGGCTACGGAGACCCAGTACTTC
cdr3_aa: CSADRGATETQYF

clone_size: once
cdr3_length: 14
v_call: TRBV27
j_call: TRBJ1-1
d_call: .
cdr3_nt: TGTGCCAGCAGTTTTACGGGGTCTCACACTGAAGCTTTCTTT
cdr3_aa: CASSFTGSHTEAFF

clone_size: .
cdr3_length: 18
v_call: TRBV9
j_call: TRBJ2-5
d_call: TRBD2
cdr3_nt: TGTGCCAGCAGCCCGAGATGGCGGGGGGCGCCAGGGCAAGAGACCCAGTACTTC
cdr3_aa: CASSPRWRGAPGQETQYF

clone_size: .
cdr3_length: 15
v_call: TRBV6-5
j_call: TRBJ1-1
d_call: .
cdr3_nt: TGTGCCAGCAGGGGGCCCGCAGGAGGGGCCACTGAAGCTTTCTTT
cdr3_aa: CASRGPAGGATEAFF

clone_size: once
cdr3_length: 13
v_call: TRBV27
j_call: TRBJ1-6
d_call: TRBD1
cdr3_nt: TGTGCCAGCAGCCGACAGGGCGATTCACCCCTCCACTTT
cdr3_aa: CASSRQGDSPLHF

clone_size: .
cdr3_length: 12
v_call: TRBV27
j_call: TRBJ1-2
d_call: .
cdr3_nt: TGTGCCAGCAGGGTAGGGAGGTACGGCTACACCTTC
cdr3_aa: CASRVGRYGYTF

clone_size: .
cdr3_length: 13
v_call: TRBV27
j_call: TRBJ2-5
d_call: TRBD1
cdr3_nt: TGTGCCAGCGGCTACAGGGGGCAAGAGACCCAGTACTTC
cdr3_aa: CASGYRGQETQYF

clone_size: .
cdr3_length: 14
v_call: TRBV5-1
j_call: TRBJ2-7
d_call: .
cdr3_nt: TGCGCCAGCAGCTTGGAGGCAGGGGGGAACGAGCAGTACTTC
cdr3_aa: CASSLEAGGNEQYF

clone_size: .
cdr3_length: 13
v_call: TRBV19
j_call: TRBJ1-3
d_call: .
cdr3_nt: TGTGCCAGTAGTTCGAATGCGGGAAACACCATATATTTT
cdr3_aa: CASSSNAGNTIYF

clone_size: .
cdr3_length: 15
v_call: TRBV29-1
j_call: TRBJ2-2
d_call: TRBD2
cdr3_nt: TGCAGCGTTGCGGGGGGGGGCGCGAACACCGGGGAGCTGTTTTTT
cdr3_aa: CSVAGGGANTGELFF

clone_size: .
cdr3_length: 16
v_call: TRBV10-3
j_call: TRBJ1-1
d_call: .
cdr3_nt: TGTGCCATCAGTGATGATCCGGGTCCTGTGAACACTGAAGCTTTCTTT
cdr3_aa: CAISDDPGPVNTEAFF

clone_size: .
cdr3_length: 16
v_call: TRBV18
j_call: TRBJ1-3
d_call: .
cdr3_nt: TGTGCCAGCTCACCACCGGGACTCATAGCTAGAAACACCATATATTTT
cdr3_aa: CASSPPGLIARNTIYF

clone_size: .
cdr3_length: 14
v_call: TRBV2
j_call: TRBJ1-1
d_call: .
cdr3_nt: TGTGCCAGCATAAGCGGTCCGACCAACACTGAAGCTTTCTTT
cdr3_aa: CASISGPTNTEAFF